The clone carrying this T cell receptor (beta chain) was counted only a few times. What it binds is unknown. The study ran its PCR with 60 Vbeta and 13 Jbeta primers. Using immunoSEQ multiplex PCR, the repertoire was profiled, and TCRdb retains in-frame clones only, with some absent. The sample lists 100,000 to 150,000 clones, roughly 17% occurring once. The sample originates from a study of cytomegalovirus exposure and HLA in healthy donors. Study-wide findings and caveats: Near-uniform donor sequencing depth was presumed by presence/absence analyses. TCR beta chains numbering 164 were designated cytomegalovirus-associated. Beyond CMV serostatus, there was no information to go on about immune exposure. The authors confirmed in vitro that a few CMV-associated chains were specific for CMV antigens.

Trimming removed 2 bases from V and 5 bases from J; junction bases left unmatched: 7. Per germline, CDR1 WNHNN and CDR2 SYGVQD (reference sequence). This CDR3 contains 15 residues. The material sequenced was PBMCs. The source is a female donor in good health and CMV-seropositive. The chain joins TRBV10-1 to TRBJ2-7; 9 positions match TRBD1. The CDR3 DNA reads TGCGCCAGCAGTGAGCCCGGGACAGGGTCCCACGAGCAGTACTTC. This sequence encodes CASSEPGTGSHEQYF.